These T cell receptor beta chains were read from a single sample in a study of blood T cell repertoires in COVID-19. Some clones are missing from TCRdb's copy, which holds only in-frame ones; the method was immunoSEQ multiplex PCR. The table has 130,000 or so clones, more than 80% seen once. Sequenced input: peripheral blood. The origin of the receptors is a human donor in a cohort sampled during active COVID-19. Both conserved end residues are part of each CDR3. Each record gives: clone size, D gene, J gene, V gene, CDR3 protein, CDR3 DNA. The D gene is left open where the match is weak. Part of the rows lack a size; the others show once, few, many or a class for expanded clones.

clone size: NA
D gene: NA
J gene: TRBJ2-1
V gene: TRBV5-4
CDR3 protein: CASSPESWHNEQFF
CDR3 DNA: TGTGCCAGCAGCCCGGAGTCGTGGCACAATGAGCAGTTCTTC

clone size: NA
D gene: NA
J gene: TRBJ1-1
V gene: TRBV28
CDR3 protein: CASRAGTEAFF
CDR3 DNA: TGTGCCAGCAGGGCCGGGACAGAAGCTTTCTTT

clone size: once
D gene: NA
J gene: TRBJ2-5
V gene: TRBV7-2
CDR3 protein: CASSSRGTQYF
CDR3 DNA: TGTGCCAGCAGCAGCCGGGGGACCCAGTACTTC

clone size: NA
D gene: TRBD1
J gene: TRBJ1-1
V gene: TRBV6-5
CDR3 protein: CASKITGGGTEAFF
CDR3 DNA: TGTGCCAGCAAAATAACAGGGGGCGGCACTGAAGCTTTCTTT

clone size: NA
D gene: TRBD2
J gene: TRBJ2-1
V gene: TRBV5-6
CDR3 protein: CASSLTAGGKHNEQFF
CDR3 DNA: TGTGCCAGCAGCTTGACGGCGGGAGGTAAACACAATGAGCAGTTCTTC

clone size: NA
D gene: NA
J gene: TRBJ2-1
V gene: TRBV5-1
CDR3 protein: CASSEGGGPSYNEQFF
CDR3 DNA: TGCGCCAGCTCCGAGGGGGGAGGGCCTTCCTACAATGAGCAGTTCTTC

clone size: NA
D gene: TRBD2
J gene: TRBJ2-3
V gene: TRBV5-4
CDR3 protein: CASSSAGDTDTQYF
CDR3 DNA: TGTGCCAGCAGCTCAGCGGGGGACACAGATACGCAGTATTTT

clone size: NA
D gene: NA
J gene: TRBJ1-5
V gene: TRBV9
CDR3 protein: CASSETGSNQPQHF
CDR3 DNA: TGTGCCAGCAGCGAGACAGGCTCTAATCAGCCCCAGCATTTT

clone size: NA
D gene: TRBD1
J gene: TRBJ2-1
V gene: TRBV5-6
CDR3 protein: CASSLTRTGEYNEQFF
CDR3 DNA: TGTGCCAGCAGCTTGACCCGGACAGGAGAATACAATGAGCAGTTCTTC

clone size: NA
D gene: NA
J gene: TRBJ2-4
V gene: TRBV4-3
CDR3 protein: CASSGQNKNIQYF
CDR3 DNA: TGCGCCAGCAGCGGACAAAACAAAAACATTCAGTACTTC

clone size: NA
D gene: NA
J gene: TRBJ2-3
V gene: TRBV5-1
CDR3 protein: CASSLAGLRDTQYF
CDR3 DNA: TGCGCCAGCAGCTTGGCAGGACTTAGGGATACGCAGTATTTT

clone size: NA
D gene: TRBD1
J gene: TRBJ1-1
V gene: TRBV18
CDR3 protein: CASSPPRTGGWTEAFF
CDR3 DNA: TGTGCCAGCTCACCACCGCGGACAGGGGGCTGGACTGAAGCTTTCTTT

clone size: NA
D gene: TRBD2
J gene: TRBJ2-3
V gene: TRBV11-3
CDR3 protein: CASSLIPSGRTDTQYF
CDR3 DNA: TGTGCCAGCAGCTTAATACCTAGCGGGCGCACAGATACGCAGTATTTT

clone size: NA
D gene: NA
J gene: TRBJ2-7
V gene: TRBV2
CDR3 protein: CASSEEGPNYEQYF
CDR3 DNA: TGTGCCAGCAGTGAGGAGGGGCCGAACTACGAGCAGTACTTC

clone size: NA
D gene: NA
J gene: TRBJ2-7
V gene: TRBV5-1
CDR3 protein: CASSLGQGISYEQYF
CDR3 DNA: TGCGCCAGCAGCTTGGGGCAGGGGATCTCCTACGAGCAGTACTTC

clone size: NA
D gene: TRBD2
J gene: TRBJ2-7
V gene: TRBV20-1
CDR3 protein: CSASFLRRGGGGKQYF
CDR3 DNA: TGCAGTGCTAGTTTTCTACGGCGGGGGGGAGGAGGGAAGCAGTACTTC

clone size: NA
D gene: NA
J gene: TRBJ2-7
V gene: TRBV7-2
CDR3 protein: CASSLAGRGLAEQYF
CDR3 DNA: TGTGCCAGCAGCTTAGCGGGCAGGGGCTTGGCCGAGCAGTACTTC

clone size: once
D gene: TRBD2
J gene: TRBJ2-1
V gene: TRBV7-2
CDR3 protein: CASSLVSGGAGSYNEQFF
CDR3 DNA: TGTGCCAGCAGCTTAGTAAGCGGGGGGGCGGGCTCCTACAATGAGCAGTTCTTC

clone size: NA
D gene: NA
J gene: TRBJ2-7
V gene: TRBV5-1
CDR3 protein: CASSLDLTYEQYF
CDR3 DNA: TGCGCCAGCAGCTTGGATCTTACCTACGAGCAGTACTTC

clone size: NA
D gene: NA
J gene: TRBJ1-2
V gene: TRBV15
CDR3 protein: CATSKGQNYGYTF
CDR3 DNA: TGTGCCACCAGCAAAGGACAAAACTATGGCTACACCTTC

clone size: NA
D gene: NA
J gene: TRBJ1-3
V gene: TRBV10-3
CDR3 protein: CAISESFLGSSGNTIYF
CDR3 DNA: TGTGCCATCAGTGAGTCCTTTTTGGGCAGCTCTGGAAACACCATATATTTT

clone size: once
D gene: NA
J gene: TRBJ2-1
V gene: TRBV18
CDR3 protein: CASSSPRESNEQFF
CDR3 DNA: TGTGCCAGCTCATCGCCTAGGGAGAGCAATGAGCAGTTCTTC

clone size: NA
D gene: NA
J gene: TRBJ1-2
V gene: TRBV11-2
CDR3 protein: CASSFLVGGGPTF
CDR3 DNA: TGTGCCAGCAGCTTCCTGGTCGGGGGTGGTCCCACCTTC

clone size: NA
D gene: NA
J gene: TRBJ1-5
V gene: TRBV2
CDR3 protein: CASSGGGARQPQHF
CDR3 DNA: TGTGCCAGCAGTGGTGGGGGGGCGCGTCAGCCCCAGCATTTT

clone size: NA
D gene: TRBD2
J gene: TRBJ2-3
V gene: TRBV7-2
CDR3 protein: CASSLLAGGPNTQYF
CDR3 DNA: TGTGCCAGCAGTCTTCTAGCGGGGGGGCCTAATACGCAGTATTTT

clone size: NA
D gene: NA
J gene: TRBJ1-1
V gene: TRBV5-1
CDR3 protein: CASSFRQQTPQEAFF
CDR3 DNA: TGCGCCAGCAGCTTCCGACAGCAAACACCACAAGAAGCTTTCTTT

clone size: NA
D gene: NA
J gene: TRBJ2-3
V gene: TRBV7-2
CDR3 protein: CASSSDTLTDTQYF
CDR3 DNA: TGTGCCAGCAGCTCTGACACGTTAACAGATACGCAGTATTTT

clone size: NA
D gene: NA
J gene: TRBJ1-6
V gene: TRBV6-5
CDR3 protein: CASRRGNSPLHF
CDR3 DNA: TGTGCCAGCAGGAGGGGGAATTCACCCCTCCACTTT

clone size: NA
D gene: TRBD1
J gene: TRBJ1-6
V gene: TRBV5-6
CDR3 protein: CASSPGVGQGAYNSPLHF
CDR3 DNA: TGTGCCAGCAGCCCAGGTGTGGGGCAGGGGGCCTATAATTCACCCCTCCACTTT

clone size: few
D gene: NA
J gene: TRBJ2-2
V gene: TRBV15
CDR3 protein: CATSRDDGSVTGELFF
CDR3 DNA: TGTGCCACCAGCAGAGATGATGGGAGCGTCACCGGGGAGCTGTTTTTT

clone size: NA
D gene: NA
J gene: TRBJ2-3
V gene: TRBV5-8
CDR3 protein: CASSADTISADTQYF
CDR3 DNA: TGTGCCAGCAGCGCGGACACCATCAGCGCAGATACGCAGTATTTT

clone size: NA
D gene: TRBD1
J gene: TRBJ2-3
V gene: TRBV11-3
CDR3 protein: CASSPRGRRMNTDTQYF
CDR3 DNA: TGTGCCAGCAGCCCCAGGGGGCGCCGGATGAACACAGATACGCAGTATTTT

clone size: once
D gene: NA
J gene: TRBJ1-1
V gene: TRBV9
CDR3 protein: CASSLTGTNTEAFF
CDR3 DNA: TGTGCCAGCAGCCTCACAGGGACGAACACTGAAGCTTTCTTT

clone size: NA
D gene: NA
J gene: TRBJ2-1
V gene: TRBV3-1/TRBV3-2
CDR3 protein: CASSQVPAGARDNEQFF
CDR3 DNA: TGTGCCAGCAGCCAAGTACCGGCGGGGGCCCGCGACAATGAGCAGTTCTTC

clone size: NA
D gene: TRBD2
J gene: TRBJ2-4
V gene: TRBV5-4
CDR3 protein: CASSLFSGGAGAKNIQYF
CDR3 DNA: TGTGCCAGCAGCTTGTTTAGCGGGGGGGCCGGAGCCAAAAACATTCAGTACTTC

clone size: NA
D gene: TRBD1
J gene: TRBJ1-2
V gene: TRBV11-2
CDR3 protein: CASSPRGAGGRGYGYTF
CDR3 DNA: TGTGCCAGCAGCCCCCGCGGGGCCGGCGGCAGGGGGTATGGCTACACCTTC